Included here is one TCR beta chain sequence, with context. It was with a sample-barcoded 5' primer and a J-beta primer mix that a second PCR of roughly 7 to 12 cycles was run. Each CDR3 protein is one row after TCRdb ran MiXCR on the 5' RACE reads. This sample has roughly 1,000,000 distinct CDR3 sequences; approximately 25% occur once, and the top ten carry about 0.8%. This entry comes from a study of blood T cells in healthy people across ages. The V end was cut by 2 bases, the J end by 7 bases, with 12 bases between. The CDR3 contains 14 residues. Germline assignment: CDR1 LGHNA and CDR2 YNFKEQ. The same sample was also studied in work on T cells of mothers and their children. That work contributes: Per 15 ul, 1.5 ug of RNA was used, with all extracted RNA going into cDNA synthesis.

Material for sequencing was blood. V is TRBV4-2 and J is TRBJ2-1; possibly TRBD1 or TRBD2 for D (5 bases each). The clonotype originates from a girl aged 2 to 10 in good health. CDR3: CASSQQDTGNEQFF. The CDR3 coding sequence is TGTGCCAGCAGCCAACAGGACACGGGGAATGAGCAGTTCTTC.